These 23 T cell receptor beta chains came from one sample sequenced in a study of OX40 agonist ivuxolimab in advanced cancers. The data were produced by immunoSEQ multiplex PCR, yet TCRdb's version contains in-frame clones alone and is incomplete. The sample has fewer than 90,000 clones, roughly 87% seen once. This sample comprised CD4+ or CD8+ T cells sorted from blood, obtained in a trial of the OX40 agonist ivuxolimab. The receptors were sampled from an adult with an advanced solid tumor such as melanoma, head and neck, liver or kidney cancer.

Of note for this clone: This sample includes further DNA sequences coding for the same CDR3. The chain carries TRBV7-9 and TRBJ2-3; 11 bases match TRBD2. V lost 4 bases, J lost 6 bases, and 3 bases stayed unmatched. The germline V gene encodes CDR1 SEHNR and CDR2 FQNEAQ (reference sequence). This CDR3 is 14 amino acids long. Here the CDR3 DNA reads TGTGCCAGCAGCTCTCGGACTAGCGGGGATACGCAGTATTTT. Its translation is CASSSRTSGDTQYF.

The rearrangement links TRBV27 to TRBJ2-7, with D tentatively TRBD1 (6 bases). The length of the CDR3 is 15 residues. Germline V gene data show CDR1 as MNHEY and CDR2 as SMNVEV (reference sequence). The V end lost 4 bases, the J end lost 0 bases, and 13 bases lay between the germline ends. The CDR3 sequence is CASSSLTGSSYEQYF. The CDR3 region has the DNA TGTGCCAGCAGTTCCCTAACAGGGAGCTCCTACGAGCAGTACTTC.

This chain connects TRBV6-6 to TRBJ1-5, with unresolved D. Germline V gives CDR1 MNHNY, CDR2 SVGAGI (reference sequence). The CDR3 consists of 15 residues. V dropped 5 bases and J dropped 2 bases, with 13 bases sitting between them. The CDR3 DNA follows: TGTGCCAGCAGTCCGTACATTGTGGGCAATCAGCCCCAGCATTTT. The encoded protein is CASSPYIVGNQPQHF.

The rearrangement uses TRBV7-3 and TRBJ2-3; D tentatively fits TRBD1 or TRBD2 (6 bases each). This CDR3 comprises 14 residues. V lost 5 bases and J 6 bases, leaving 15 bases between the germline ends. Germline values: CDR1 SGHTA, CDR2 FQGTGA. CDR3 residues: CASSPGGGEDTQYF. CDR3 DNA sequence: TGTGCCAGCAGCCCCGGAGGGGGAGAGGATACGCAGTATTTT.

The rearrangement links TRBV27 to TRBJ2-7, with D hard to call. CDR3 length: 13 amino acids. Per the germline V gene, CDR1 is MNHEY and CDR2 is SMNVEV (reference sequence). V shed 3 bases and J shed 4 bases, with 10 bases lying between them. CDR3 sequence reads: CASSFRIAYEQYF. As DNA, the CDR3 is TGTGCCAGCAGTTTCCGGATAGCTTACGAGCAGTACTTC.

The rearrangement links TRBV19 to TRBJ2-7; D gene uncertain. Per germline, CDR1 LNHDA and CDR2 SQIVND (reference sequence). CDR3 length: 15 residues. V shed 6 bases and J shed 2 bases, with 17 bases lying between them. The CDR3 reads CASRSRSGATYEQYF. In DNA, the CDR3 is TGTGCCAGTAGATCTAGGTCGGGTGCAACCTACGAGCAGTACTTC.

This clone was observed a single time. Here the CDR3 DNA reads TGTGCCAGCACCCAGCGGGATGAGCAGTTCTTC. It encodes CASTQRDEQFF. The chain uses TRBV6-5 and TRBJ2-1, with D tentatively TRBD2 (6 bases). This CDR3 contains 11 residues. Germline lookup yields CDR1 MNHEY and CDR2 SVGAGI. V was trimmed by 7 bases and J by 8 bases, leaving 9 bases between them.

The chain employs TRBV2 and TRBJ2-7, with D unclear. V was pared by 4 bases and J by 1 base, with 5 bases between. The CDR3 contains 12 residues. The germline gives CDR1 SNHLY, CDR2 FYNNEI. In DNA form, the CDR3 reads TGTGCCAGCAGTGTATCTTCCTACGAGCAGTACTTC. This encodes CASSVSSYEQYF.

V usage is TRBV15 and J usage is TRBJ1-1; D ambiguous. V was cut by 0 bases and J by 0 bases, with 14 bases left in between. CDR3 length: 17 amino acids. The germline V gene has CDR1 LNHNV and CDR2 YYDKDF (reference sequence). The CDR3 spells CATSRDTAAFMNTEAFF. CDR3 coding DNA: TGTGCCACCAGCAGAGATACGGCAGCCTTCATGAACACTGAAGCTTTCTTT.

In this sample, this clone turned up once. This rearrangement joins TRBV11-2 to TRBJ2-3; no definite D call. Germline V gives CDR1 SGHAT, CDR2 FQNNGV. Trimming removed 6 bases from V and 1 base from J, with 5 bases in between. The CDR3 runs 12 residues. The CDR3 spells CASRVGTDTQYF. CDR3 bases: TGTGCCAGCAGGGTTGGCACAGATACGCAGTATTTT.

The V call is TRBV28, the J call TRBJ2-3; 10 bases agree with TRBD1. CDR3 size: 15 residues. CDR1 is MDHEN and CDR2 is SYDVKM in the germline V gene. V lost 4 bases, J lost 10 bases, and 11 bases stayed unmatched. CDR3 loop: CASSSDRGAPRAQYF. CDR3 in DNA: TGTGCCAGCAGTTCGGACAGGGGGGCCCCACGGGCGCAGTATTTT. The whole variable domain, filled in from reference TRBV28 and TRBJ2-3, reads DVKVTQSSRYLVKRTGEKVFLECVQDMDHENMFWYRQDPGLGLRLIYFSYDVKMKEKGDIPEGYSVSREKKERFSLILESASTNQTSMYLCASSSDRGAPRAQYFGPGTRLTVL.

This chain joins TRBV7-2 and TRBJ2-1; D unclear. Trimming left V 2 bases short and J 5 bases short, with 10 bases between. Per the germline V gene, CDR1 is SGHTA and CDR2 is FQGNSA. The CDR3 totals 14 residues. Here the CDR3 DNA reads TGTGCCAGCAGCTTAATGGGAACGAACAATGAGCAGTTCTTC. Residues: CASSLMGTNNEQFF.

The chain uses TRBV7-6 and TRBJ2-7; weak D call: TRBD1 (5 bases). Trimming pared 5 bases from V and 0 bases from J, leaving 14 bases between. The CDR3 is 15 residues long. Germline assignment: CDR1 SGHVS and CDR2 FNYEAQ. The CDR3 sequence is CASSPTGRLSYEQYF. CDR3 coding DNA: TGTGCCAGCAGCCCTACAGGAAGACTCTCCTACGAGCAGTACTTC.

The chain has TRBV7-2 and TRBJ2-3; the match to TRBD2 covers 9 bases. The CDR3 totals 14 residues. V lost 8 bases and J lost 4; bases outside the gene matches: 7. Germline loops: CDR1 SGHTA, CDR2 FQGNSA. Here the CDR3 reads CASSGGRAADTQYF. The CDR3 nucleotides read TGTGCCAGCTCGGGCGGGAGGGCGGCAGATACGCAGTATTTT.

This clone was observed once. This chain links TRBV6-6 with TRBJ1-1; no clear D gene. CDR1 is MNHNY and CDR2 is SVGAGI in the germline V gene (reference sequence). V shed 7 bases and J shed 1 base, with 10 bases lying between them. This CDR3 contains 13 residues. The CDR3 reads CASTQDQNTEAFF. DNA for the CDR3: TGTGCCAGCACTCAGGACCAGAACACTGAAGCTTTCTTT.

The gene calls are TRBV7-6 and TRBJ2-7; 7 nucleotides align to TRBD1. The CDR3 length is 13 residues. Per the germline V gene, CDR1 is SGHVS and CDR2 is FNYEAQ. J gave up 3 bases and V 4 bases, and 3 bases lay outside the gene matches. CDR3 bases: TGTGCCAGCAGCTGGGACAGAAACTACGAGCAGTACTTC. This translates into CASSWDRNYEQYF.

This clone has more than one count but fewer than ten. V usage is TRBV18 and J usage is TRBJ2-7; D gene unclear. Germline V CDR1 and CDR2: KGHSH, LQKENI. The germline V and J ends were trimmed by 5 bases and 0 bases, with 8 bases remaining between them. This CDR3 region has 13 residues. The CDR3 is CASSVGYSYEQYF. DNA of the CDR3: TGTGCCAGCTCAGTAGGATACTCCTACGAGCAGTACTTC. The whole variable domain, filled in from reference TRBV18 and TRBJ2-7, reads NAGVMQNPRHLVRRRGQEARLRCSPMKGHSHVYWYRQLPEEGLKFMVYLQKENIIDESGMPKERFSAEFPKEGPSILRIQQVVRGDSAAYFCASSVGYSYEQYFGPGTRLTVT.

CDR3 coding DNA: TGTGCCAGCAGGGGGACAGTCAACACCGGGGAGCTGTTTTTT. Encoded protein: CASRGTVNTGELFF. The rearrangement joins TRBV27 to TRBJ2-2; 7 bases are shared with TRBD1. Trimming cost V 6 bases and J 2 bases; bases outside gene matches: 3. This CDR3 has 14 amino acids. Germline CDR1 is MNHEY and CDR2 is SMNVEV (reference sequence).

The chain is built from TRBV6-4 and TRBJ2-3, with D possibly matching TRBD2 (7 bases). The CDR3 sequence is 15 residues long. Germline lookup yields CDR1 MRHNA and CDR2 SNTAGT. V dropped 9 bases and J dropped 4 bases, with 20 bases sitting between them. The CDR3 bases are TGTGCCAGGGATGGGGGGGGCGCGCGTGCAGATACGCAGTATTTT. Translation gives CARDGGGARADTQYF.

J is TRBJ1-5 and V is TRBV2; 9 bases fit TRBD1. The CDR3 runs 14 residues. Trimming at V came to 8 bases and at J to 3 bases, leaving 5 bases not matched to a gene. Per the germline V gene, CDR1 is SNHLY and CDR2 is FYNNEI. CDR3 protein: CASWDRENNQPQHF. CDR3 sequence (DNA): TGTGCCAGCTGGGACAGGGAAAACAATCAGCCCCAGCATTTT.

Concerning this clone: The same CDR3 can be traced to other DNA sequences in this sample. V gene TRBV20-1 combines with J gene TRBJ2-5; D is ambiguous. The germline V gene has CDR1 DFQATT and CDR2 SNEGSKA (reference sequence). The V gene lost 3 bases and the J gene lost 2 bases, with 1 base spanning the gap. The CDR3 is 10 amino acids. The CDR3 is CSARQETQYF. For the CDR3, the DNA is TGCAGTGCTAGGCAAGAGACCCAGTACTTC.

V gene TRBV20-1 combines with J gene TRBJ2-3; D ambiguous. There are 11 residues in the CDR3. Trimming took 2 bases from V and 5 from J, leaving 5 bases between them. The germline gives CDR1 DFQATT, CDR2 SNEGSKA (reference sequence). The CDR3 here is CSARTGDTQYF. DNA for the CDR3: TGCAGTGCTAGAACCGGAGATACGCAGTATTTT.

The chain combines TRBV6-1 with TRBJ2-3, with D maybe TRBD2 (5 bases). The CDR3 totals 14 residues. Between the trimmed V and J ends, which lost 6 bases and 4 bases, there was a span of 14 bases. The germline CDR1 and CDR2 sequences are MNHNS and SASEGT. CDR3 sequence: CASRRARDADTQYF. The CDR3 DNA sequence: TGTGCCAGCAGGCGGGCGCGAGACGCAGATACGCAGTATTTT.